This TCR beta chain was documented in a study of shared clonotypes between healthy human individuals. TCRdb keeps only in-frame clones here, not all; method: immunoSEQ multiplex PCR. The sample has 1 million to 1.3 million clones, around 82% seen once. Germline assignment: CDR1 SQVTM and CDR2 ANQGSEA. V gave up 2 bases and J gave up 2 bases; unmatched junction bases: 5. This CDR3 has 16 residues. The specimen sequenced was memory CD4+ T cells from PBMCs. Subset denoted: CD45RA-negative fraction. V usage is TRBV29-1 and J usage is TRBJ2-3; 12 bases map to TRBD1. The receptor was isolated from a man aged 18 to 29 in good health. Some clones in this sample may be carry-over from other donors' samples. The CDR3 loop reads CSVENPGQGATDTQYF. Written as DNA, the CDR3 is TGCAGCGTTGAAAATCCGGGACAGGGGGCCACAGATACGCAGTATTTT.